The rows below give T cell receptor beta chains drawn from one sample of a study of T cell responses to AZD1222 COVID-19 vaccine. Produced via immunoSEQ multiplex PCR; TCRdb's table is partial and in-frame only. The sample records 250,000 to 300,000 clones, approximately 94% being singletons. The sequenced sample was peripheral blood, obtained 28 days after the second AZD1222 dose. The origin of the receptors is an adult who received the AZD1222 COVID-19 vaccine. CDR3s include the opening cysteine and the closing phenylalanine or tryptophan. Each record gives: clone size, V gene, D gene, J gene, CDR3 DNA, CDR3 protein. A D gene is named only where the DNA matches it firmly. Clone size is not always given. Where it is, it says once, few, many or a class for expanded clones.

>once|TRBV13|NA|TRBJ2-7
TGTGCCAGCAGCCCGAGGGGGAGCAACTACGAGCAGTACTTC
CASSPRGSNYEQYF
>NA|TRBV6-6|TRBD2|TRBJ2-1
TGTGCCAGCAGTAGGGGACTAGCGGGAGTTGGTGAGCAGTTCTTC
CASSRGLAGVGEQFF
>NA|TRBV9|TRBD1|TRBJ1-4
TGTGCCAGCAGCACCTTCGCCGGGACAGGTGGTGAAAAACTGTTTTTT
CASSTFAGTGGEKLFF
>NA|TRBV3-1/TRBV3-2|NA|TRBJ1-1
TGTGCCAGCAGCCAATTCGGTGAGGGCACTGAAGCTTTCTTT
CASSQFGEGTEAFF
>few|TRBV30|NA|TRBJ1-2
TGTGCCTGGAGTGTACGTGGGGGTGTGGACACCTTC
CAWSVRGGVDTF
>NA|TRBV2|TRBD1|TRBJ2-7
TGTGCCAGCAGTGTCAGGACAGGGGGCAGCTACGAGCAGTACTTC
CASSVRTGGSYEQYF
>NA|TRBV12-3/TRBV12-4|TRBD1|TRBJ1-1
TGTGCCAGCAGTTCGGACAGGCGGACTGAAGCTTTCTTT
CASSSDRRTEAFF
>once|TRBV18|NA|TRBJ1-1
TGTGCCAGCTCACGCCCTTCCGGCACCCAAATGGAAGCTTTCTTT
CASSRPSGTQMEAFF
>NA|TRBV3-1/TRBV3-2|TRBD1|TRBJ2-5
TGTGCCAGCAGCCTAGCATCCTTTAGGGGGCGGGAGACCCAGTACTTC
CASSLASFRGRETQYF
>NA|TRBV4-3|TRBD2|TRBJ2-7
TGCGCCAGCAGCCAAGGGGCGGGGGGGGTGTACGAGCAGTACTTC
CASSQGAGGVYEQYF
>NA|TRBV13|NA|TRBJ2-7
TGTGCCAGCAGCTTAATGGACAGCAACGAGCAGTACTTC
CASSLMDSNEQYF
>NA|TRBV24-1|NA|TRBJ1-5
TGTGCCACCAGTGAGCCCGGGGGGCCCCAGCATTTT
CATSEPGGPQHF
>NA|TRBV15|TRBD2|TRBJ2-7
TGTGCCACCAGCAGAGGAGGGACTAGAGGGGGCGAGCAGTACTTC
CATSRGGTRGGEQYF
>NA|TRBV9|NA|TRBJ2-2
TGTGCCAGCAGCGTAGGACAGCCCACCGGGGAGCTGTTTTTT
CASSVGQPTGELFF
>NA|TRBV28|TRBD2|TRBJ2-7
TGTGCCAGCAGTCCCCGGACTAGCGGGTCCTACGAGCAGTACTTC
CASSPRTSGSYEQYF
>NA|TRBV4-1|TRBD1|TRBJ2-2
TGCGCCAGCAGCCAAGCGCCAGGGGGAAAAACCGGGGAGCTGTTTTTT
CASSQAPGGKTGELFF
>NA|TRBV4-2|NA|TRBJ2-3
TGTGCCAGCAGCCAAGAGAAACTCACAGATACGCAGTATTTT
CASSQEKLTDTQYF
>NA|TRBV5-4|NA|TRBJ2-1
TGTGCCAGCAAGAAGGAGGATGAGCAGTTCTTC
CASKKEDEQFF
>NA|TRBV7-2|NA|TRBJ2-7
TGTGCCAGCAGCTTGGGGACACCGGTCCACTACGAGCAGTACTTC
CASSLGTPVHYEQYF
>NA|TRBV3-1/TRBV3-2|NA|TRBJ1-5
TGTGCCAGCAGCCAAGGGGCAGGGTTTTTACCCCAGCATTTT
CASSQGAGFLPQHF
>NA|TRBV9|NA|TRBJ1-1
TGTGCCAGCAGCGTAGTTGGGTTGAACACTGAAGCTTTCTTT
CASSVVGLNTEAFF
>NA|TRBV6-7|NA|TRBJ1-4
TGTGCCAGCAGCCACCTCCGGGACACCCCTGAAAAACTGTTTTTT
CASSHLRDTPEKLFF
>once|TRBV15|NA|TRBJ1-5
TGTGCCACCAGCAGAGACACACCAGGAAATCAGCCCCAGCATTTT
CATSRDTPGNQPQHF
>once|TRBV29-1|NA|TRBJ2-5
TGCAGCGTTGAGAGGGTCGGGGCTTCCAGGGAGACCCAGTACTTC
CSVERVGASRETQYF
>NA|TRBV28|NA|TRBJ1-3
TGTGCCAGCAGTCCAAGTGGGGGTATAGCTGGAAACACCATATATTTT
CASSPSGGIAGNTIYF
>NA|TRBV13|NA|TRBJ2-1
TGTGCCAGCAGCTTACGGCGGGGGCACAATGAGCAGTTCTTC
CASSLRRGHNEQFF
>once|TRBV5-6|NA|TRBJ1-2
TGTGCCAGCAGCTCCCGCCCTAACTATGGCTACACCTTC
CASSSRPNYGYTF
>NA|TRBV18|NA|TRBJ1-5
TGTGCCAGCTCACCAGGCACCAATCAGCCCCAGCATTTT
CASSPGTNQPQHF
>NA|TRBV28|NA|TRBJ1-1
TGTGCCAGCATCCGGGACATAGGGACTGAAGCTTTCTTT
CASIRDIGTEAFF
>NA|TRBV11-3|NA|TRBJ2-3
TGTGCCAGCAGCCGACTAGGGGGCGATACGCAGTATTTT
CASSRLGGDTQYF
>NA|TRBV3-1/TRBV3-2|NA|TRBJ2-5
TGTGCCAGCAGCCGCCCTGTGTACCAACGCGGGACCCAGTACTTC
CASSRPVYQRGTQYF
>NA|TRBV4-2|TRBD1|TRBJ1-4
TGTGCCAGCAGCCAAAACTTACAGGGGGCGGGGGAAAAACTGTTTTTT
CASSQNLQGAGEKLFF
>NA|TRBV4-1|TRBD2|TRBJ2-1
TGCGCCAGCACCCTCAGCGGGGGCTACAATGAGCAGTTCTTC
CASTLSGGYNEQFF
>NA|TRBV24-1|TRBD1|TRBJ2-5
TGTGCCACCTCCCCGACAGGGGCATTCCAAGAGACCCAGTACTTC
CATSPTGAFQETQYF
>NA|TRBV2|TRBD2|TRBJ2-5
TGTGCCAGCAGTGAGGGGGGGGTGAAAAAGACCCAGTACTTC
CASSEGGVKKTQYF
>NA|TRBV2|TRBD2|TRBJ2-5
TGTGCCAGCAGTGCCATGACTAGCGGGGGACAAGAGACCCAGTACTTC
CASSAMTSGGQETQYF
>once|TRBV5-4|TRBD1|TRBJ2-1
TGTGCCAGCAGCTTGGATTCAACAGGGGTAGGTGAGCAGTTCTTC
CASSLDSTGVGEQFF
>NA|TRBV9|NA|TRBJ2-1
TGTGCCAGCAGCGTCGCGGGATCAAACTACAATGAGCAGTTCTTC
CASSVAGSNYNEQFF
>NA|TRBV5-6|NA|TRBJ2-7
TGTGCCAGCAGCTTGGAGGGGGACACTTACTTCTACGAGCAGTACTTC
CASSLEGDTYFYEQYF
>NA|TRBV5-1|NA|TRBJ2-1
TGCGCCACAAAAGGAGGTTACAATGAGCAGTTCTTC
CATKGGYNEQFF
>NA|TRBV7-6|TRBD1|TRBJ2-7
TGTGCCAGCAGCCCCTTACCGGGACAGGGAACCGAGCAGTACTTC
CASSPLPGQGTEQYF
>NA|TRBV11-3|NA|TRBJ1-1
TGTGCCAGCAGCTTTACGGGGAACACTGAAGCTTTCTTT
CASSFTGNTEAFF
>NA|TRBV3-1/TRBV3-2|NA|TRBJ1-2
TGTGCCAGCAGCCAAAGGGGGGGGGCCGAGAACACCTTC
CASSQRGGAENTF
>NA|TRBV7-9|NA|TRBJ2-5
TGTGCCAGCAGCGTGGGGGGGCTTGGCCAAGAGACCCAGTACTTC
CASSVGGLGQETQYF
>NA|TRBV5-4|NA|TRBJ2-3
TGTGCCAGCAGCCGCCACAATGACATAAGCACAGATACGCAGTATTTT
CASSRHNDISTDTQYF
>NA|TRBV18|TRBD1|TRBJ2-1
TGTGCCAGCTCACCAAGACAGGGTAATCAAAATGAGCAGTTCTTC
CASSPRQGNQNEQFF
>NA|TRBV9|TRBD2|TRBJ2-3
TGTGCCAGCAGCGTAGGTAGCGGGCTAGCAGATACGCAGTATTTT
CASSVGSGLADTQYF
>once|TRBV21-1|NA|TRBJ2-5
TGTGCCAGCAGCAAAGCTGTAATTTCGGAGACCCAGTACTTC
CASSKAVISETQYF
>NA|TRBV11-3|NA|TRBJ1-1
TGTGCCAGCCAGGGAAGGGGCGACACTGAAGCTTTCTTT
CASQGRGDTEAFF
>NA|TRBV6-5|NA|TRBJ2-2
TGTGCCAGCCATCAGGCGGGGAACACCGGGGAGCTGTTTTTT
CASHQAGNTGELFF
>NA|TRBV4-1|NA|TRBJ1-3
TGCGCCAGCAGCGACACGGGACGGCGAAACACCATATATTTT
CASSDTGRRNTIYF
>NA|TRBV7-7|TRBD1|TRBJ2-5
TGTGCCAGCAGCTTAACAGGGGGGAGGAGTGAGACCCAGTACTTC
CASSLTGGRSETQYF